One sample yielded the 25 T cell receptor beta chains listed below, sequenced in a study of blood T cell repertoires in COVID-19. The data were produced by immunoSEQ multiplex PCR, yet TCRdb's version contains in-frame clones alone and is incomplete. Here the sample spans approximately 140,000 clones, roughly 82% being singletons. Sequencing was done on a sample of peripheral blood. The receptors were sampled from a man between 70 and 80 years old with acute or convalescent COVID-19.

The chain employs TRBV3-1 (or the pseudogene TRBV3-2) and TRBJ2-1, with TRBD2 matching 9 bases. The CDR3 loop spans 19 amino acids. V lost 0 bases and J lost 6; bases outside the gene matches: 15. The germline CDR1 and CDR2 sequences are LGHDT and YNNKEL (reference sequence). The CDR3 DNA reads as TGTGCCAGCAGCCAAGAGACGGGGGGAGTAGCGGGAGTGCTCAATGAGCAGTTCTTC. This encodes CASSQETGGVAGVLNEQFF.

V usage is TRBV10-1 and J usage is TRBJ2-2; 8 bases map to TRBD1. The CDR3 spans 14 residues. V lost 4 bases and J lost 5; bases outside the gene matches: 3. Germline lookup yields CDR1 WNHNN and CDR2 SYGVQD (reference sequence). The CDR3 is CASSGQGRTGELFF. For the CDR3, the DNA is TGCGCCAGCAGTGGACAGGGGCGGACCGGGGAGCTGTTTTTT.

The V call is TRBV7-8, the J call TRBJ2-7, with 7 bases that match TRBD1. Germline lookup yields CDR1 SGHVS and CDR2 FQNEAQ. This CDR3 comprises 17 residues. Trimming took 3 bases from V and 3 from J; bases not matched to a gene: 14. The CDR3 DNA reads TGTGCCAGCAGCTTTAATTTGGACAGGAATATTTACTACGAGCAGTACTTC. Translation: CASSFNLDRNIYYEQYF.

This chain joins TRBV5-4 and TRBJ2-7, with 7 bases matching TRBD1. The V and J ends lost 4 bases and 3 bases, in that order; junction bases with no gene match: 4. Germline lookup yields CDR1 SGHNT and CDR2 YYREEE (reference sequence). This CDR3 has 13 residues. CDR3 coding DNA: TGTGCCAGCAGCCTGGGACAGAACTACGAGCAGTACTTC. Its translation is CASSLGQNYEQYF.

The chain recombines TRBV28 with TRBJ1-5, with 9 positions matching TRBD1. V trimming: 1 base; J trimming: 5 bases; junction bases outside the gene matches: 6. The CDR3 totals 16 residues. CDR1 is MDHEN and CDR2 is SYDVKM in the germline V gene. The DNA of the CDR3 is TGTGCCAGCAGTTTATACCCGGGACAGGGTTATCAGCCCCAGCATTTT. Protein product: CASSLYPGQGYQPQHF. Drawing the rest from reference TRBV28 and TRBJ1-5, the complete variable domain is DVKVTQSSRYLVKRTGEKVFLECVQDMDHENMFWYRQDPGLGLRLIYFSYDVKMKEKGDIPEGYSVSREKKERFSLILESASTNQTSMYLCASSLYPGQGYQPQHFGDGTRLSIL.

This clone has more than one count but fewer than ten. The genes are TRBV27 and TRBJ1-6; tentative D call: TRBD1 (5 bases). Germline assignment: CDR1 MNHEY and CDR2 SMNVEV (reference sequence). The CDR3 covers 15 residues. V was clipped by 2 bases and J by 9 bases, with 14 bases between them. CDR3 DNA: TGTGCCAGCAGTTTAAAAGGGCAGGGTGTTTCACCCCTCCACTTT. Translating gives CASSLKGQGVSPLHF.

V usage is TRBV6-1 and J usage is TRBJ2-2; TRBD1 is a possible D gene (6 bases). Germline values: CDR1 MNHNS, CDR2 SASEGT. The ends were cut back, 3 bases at V and 5 bases at J, with 13 bases in the middle. CDR3 length: 15 amino acids. The CDR3, as DNA: TGTGCCAGCAGTGACGGGGCAGGGGAGACCGGGGAGCTGTTTTTT. Amino acids: CASSDGAGETGELFF.

This clone was counted a few times. The rearrangement joins TRBV19 to TRBJ1-2; TRBD1 aligns across 8 bases. Germline CDR1 LNHDA, CDR2 SQIVND (reference sequence). The J segment lost 4 bases and the V segment lost 9 bases, leaving 7 bases of the junction unmatched. This CDR3 is 13 amino acids long. Here the CDR3 reads CASTWTGSYGYTF. In DNA, the CDR3 is TGTGCCAGCACCTGGACAGGGAGCTATGGCTACACCTTC.

The V gene is TRBV6-5, the J gene TRBJ1-5; D might be TRBD1 (5 bases). Germline V lookup: CDR1 MNHEY, CDR2 SVGAGI. V lost 6 bases and J lost 1, with 10 bases in between. CDR3 length equals 14 residues. The CDR3 reads CASRNGGSNQPQHF. In DNA form, the CDR3 reads TGTGCCAGCAGGAATGGGGGGAGCAATCAGCCCCAGCATTTT.

This clone came up once. The genes are TRBV29-1 and TRBJ2-1; 8 nucleotides match TRBD2. With 4 bases clipped from V and 6 bases from J, the junction kept 5 bases outside the gene matches. The CDR3 sequence is 13 residues long. Germline CDR1 is SQVTM and CDR2 is ANQGSEA. The CDR3 DNA is TGCAGCGTTGCTTCAACTAGCGGCAATGAGCAGTTCTTC. It translates to CSVASTSGNEQFF.

This chain connects TRBV19 to TRBJ1-1; no clear D gene. The ends were cut back, 3 bases at V and 0 bases at J, with 11 bases in the middle. Germline V CDR1 and CDR2: LNHDA, SQIVND (reference sequence). The CDR3 runs to 15 residues. CDR3 in amino acids: CASSIRQGMNTEAFF. The CDR3 region has the DNA TGTGCCAGTAGTATTAGACAAGGAATGAACACTGAAGCTTTCTTT.

This sequence joins TRBV5-6 and TRBJ2-7; 7 bases are shared with TRBD1. Germline loops: CDR1 SGHDT, CDR2 YYEEEE. This CDR3 is built from 15 residues. V shed 4 bases, J shed 5 bases, and the junction held 12 bases outside the gene matches. The CDR3, as DNA: TGTGCCAGCAGCACGGGACAGAGACGCAGGCACGAGCAGTACTTC. This sequence encodes CASSTGQRRRHEQYF.

The chain employs TRBV5-4 and TRBJ2-1, with 7 positions matching TRBD2. Looked up from germline, CDR1 is SGHNT and CDR2 is YYREEE (reference sequence). The CDR3 consists of 17 residues. V lost 4 bases, J lost 0 bases, and 10 bases stayed unmatched. Here the CDR3 reads CASSLRGGLSSYNEQFF. CDR3 DNA sequence: TGTGCCAGCAGCCTGCGGGGAGGGCTAAGCTCCTACAATGAGCAGTTCTTC.

In the case of this clone: A junction boundary mismatches the germline segment, possibly from a read error. The CDR3 DNA is TGTGCCAGCACTCGAGACAGAAACCCCATATATTTT. Translated: CASTRDRNPIYF. This chain uses TRBV2 with TRBJ1-3; maybe TRBD1 (5 bases). CDR3 length: 12 amino acids. Germline lookup yields CDR1 SNHLY and CDR2 FYNNEI. The full variable domain, in which reference TRBV2 and TRBJ1-3 provide the parts outside the CDR3, is EPEVTQTPSHQVTQMGQEVILRCVPISNHLYFYWYRQILGQKVEFLVSFYNNEISEKSEIFDDQFSVERPDGSNFTLKIRSTKLEDSAMYFCASTRDRNPIYFGEGSWLTVV.

This clone was counted a few times. This chain connects TRBV9 to TRBJ2-1, with 8 bases identical to TRBD1. CDR1 is SGDLS and CDR2 is YYNGEE in the germline V gene. This CDR3 comprises 15 residues. The J segment lost 5 bases and the V segment lost 4 bases, leaving 8 bases of the junction unmatched. CDR3 DNA sequence: TGTGCCAGCAGCCCGCGGACAGGGATTAACAATGAGCAGTTCTTC. It is translated as CASSPRTGINNEQFF.

The chain links TRBV15 to TRBJ1-4, with TRBD1 identical over 7 bases. CDR3 length: 15 residues. Germline assignment: CDR1 LNHNV and CDR2 YYDKDF (reference sequence). Germline trimming cut 0 bases from V and 3 bases from J; bases unmatched to any gene: 1. In DNA, the CDR3 is TGTGCCACCAGCAGAGACAGGGGGGCTAATGAAAAACTGTTTTTT. This encodes CATSRDRGANEKLFF.

The V and J genes are TRBV11-2 and TRBJ2-1, with D unclear. CDR3 length equals 16 residues. The germline gives CDR1 SGHAT, CDR2 FQNNGV. Trimming left V 1 base short and J 1 base short, with 11 bases between. In DNA, the CDR3 is TGTGCCAGCAGCTTAGGTCAGGTTGGGTCCTACAATGAGCAGTTCTTC. It is translated as CASSLGQVGSYNEQFF. The variable domain in full, with the rest retrieved from reference TRBV11-2 and TRBJ2-1, is EAGVAQSPRYKIIEKRQSVAFWCNPISGHATLYWYQQILGQGPKLLIQFQNNGVVDDSQLPKDRFSAERLKGVDSTLKIQPAKLEDSAVYLCASSLGQVGSYNEQFFGPGTRLTVL.

V is TRBV11-3 and J is TRBJ2-1; 12 bases map to TRBD2. The CDR3 totals 17 residues. In germline, CDR1 is SGHNT, CDR2 YENEEA. Losses at the gene ends were 2 bases for V and 8 bases for J; bases not matched to a gene: 10. CDR3 in DNA: TGTGCCAGCAGCTTATCTAGCGGGGGGGCCCCTGTCTATGAGCAGTTCTTC. This sequence encodes CASSLSSGGAPVYEQFF.

The chain is built from TRBV10-3 and TRBJ1-4; 7 bases are a match to TRBD1. Germline V gives CDR1 ENHRY, CDR2 SYGVKD. After removal of 3 bases from V and 0 bases from J, the junction contained 7 bases not matched to a gene. The CDR3 has 17 amino acids. Written as DNA, the CDR3 is TGTGCCATCAGTGAAATTCTGGGACAGTCAACTAATGAAAAACTGTTTTTT. It specifies CAISEILGQSTNEKLFF.

The chain uses TRBV2 and TRBJ1-5; tentatively, D is TRBD1 (5 bases). Germline V gene lookup returns CDR1 SNHLY and CDR2 FYNNEI. CDR3 length: 14 amino acids. Trimming left V 4 bases short and J 7 bases short, with 14 bases between. CDR3 bases: TGTGCCAGCAGTGTTCTCAGGGATCAACAGCCCCAGCATTTT. Protein: CASSVLRDQQPQHF.

J is TRBJ2-1 and V is TRBV18; 16 positions match TRBD2. The CDR3 runs to 16 residues. The J segment lost 12 bases and the V segment lost 4 bases, leaving 9 bases of the junction unmatched. In germline, CDR1 is KGHSH, CDR2 LQKENI. Here the CDR3 DNA reads TGTGCCAGCTCACAACCCGGGACTAGCGGGGGGGCCGGGCAGTTCTTC. Translation gives CASSQPGTSGGAGQFF.

The chain carries TRBV9 and TRBJ2-2, with 10 bases that match TRBD2. V shed 3 bases, J shed 1 base, and the junction held 9 bases outside the gene matches. The CDR3 has 18 residues. Germline lookup yields CDR1 SGDLS and CDR2 YYNGEE. Written as DNA, the CDR3 is TGTGCCAGCAGCGATCACCTCGGACTAGCGGAGAACACCGGGGAGCTGTTTTTT. Its protein is CASSDHLGLAENTGELFF.

This clone was picked up one time. The chain joins TRBV2 to TRBJ2-5; tentatively, D is TRBD1 (5 bases). The CDR3 contains 15 residues. The V end was cut by 8 bases, the J end by 2 bases, with 18 bases between. The germline CDR1 and CDR2 sequences are SNHLY and FYNNEI. The CDR3 region is CASGKIGARQETQYF. In DNA, the CDR3 is TGTGCCAGCGGCAAGATAGGGGCTCGTCAAGAGACCCAGTACTTC.

This clone was seen a single time. The chain employs TRBV11-3 and TRBJ2-3; D possibly corresponds to TRBD2 (6 bases). Trimming stripped 0 bases from V and 15 bases from J, with 13 bases between. Germline assignment: CDR1 SGHNT and CDR2 YENEEA. CDR3 length: 12 amino acids. The chain's CDR3 is CASSLEGDSLYF. The CDR3 DNA reads TGTGCCAGCAGCTTAGAAGGGGACTCCTTATATTTT.

V usage is TRBV5-1 and J usage is TRBJ2-7, with 7 bases lining up with TRBD1. Germline CDR1 SGHRS, CDR2 YFSETQ. The CDR3 runs to 14 residues. Germline trimming cut 0 bases from V and 3 bases from J; bases unmatched to any gene: 3. The CDR3 DNA sequence: TGCGCCAGCAGCTTGGCGGGACAGAACTACGAGCAGTACTTC. The encoded protein is CASSLAGQNYEQYF.